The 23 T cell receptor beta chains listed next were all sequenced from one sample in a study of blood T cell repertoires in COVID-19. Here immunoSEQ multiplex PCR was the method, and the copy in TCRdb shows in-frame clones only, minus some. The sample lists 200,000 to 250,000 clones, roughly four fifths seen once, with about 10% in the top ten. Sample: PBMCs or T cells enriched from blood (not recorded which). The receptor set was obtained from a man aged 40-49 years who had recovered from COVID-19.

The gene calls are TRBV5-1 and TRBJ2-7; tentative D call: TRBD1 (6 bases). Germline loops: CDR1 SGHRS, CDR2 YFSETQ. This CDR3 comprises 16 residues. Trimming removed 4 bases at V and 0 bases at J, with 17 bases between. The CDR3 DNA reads TGCGCCAGCAGCCAGACAGGACTTGCAAGCTCCTACGAGCAGTACTTC. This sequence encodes CASSQTGLASSYEQYF.

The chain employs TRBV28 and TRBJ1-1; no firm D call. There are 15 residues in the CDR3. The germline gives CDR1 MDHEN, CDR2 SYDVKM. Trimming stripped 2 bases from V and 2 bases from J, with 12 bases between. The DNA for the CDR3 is TGTGCCAGCAGTTTAGGTAAGGCGGGCAACACTGAAGCTTTCTTT. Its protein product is CASSLGKAGNTEAFF.

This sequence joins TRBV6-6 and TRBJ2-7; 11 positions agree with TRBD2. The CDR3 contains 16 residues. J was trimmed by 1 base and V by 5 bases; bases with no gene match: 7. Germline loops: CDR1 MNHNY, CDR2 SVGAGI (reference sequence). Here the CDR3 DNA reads TGTGCCAGCAGTCGATACGGGACTAGCGGATCCTACGAGCAGTACTTC. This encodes CASSRYGTSGSYEQYF.

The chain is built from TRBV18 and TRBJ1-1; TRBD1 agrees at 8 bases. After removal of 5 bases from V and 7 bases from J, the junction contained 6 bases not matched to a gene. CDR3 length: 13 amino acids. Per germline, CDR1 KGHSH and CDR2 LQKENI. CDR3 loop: CASSSGQGIEAFF. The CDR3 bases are TGTGCCAGCTCATCAGGACAGGGAATTGAAGCTTTCTTT.

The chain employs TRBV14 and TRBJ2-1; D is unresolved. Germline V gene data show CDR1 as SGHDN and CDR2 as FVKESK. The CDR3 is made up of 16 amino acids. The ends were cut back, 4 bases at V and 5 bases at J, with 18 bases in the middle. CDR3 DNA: TGTGCCAGCAGCCCGATACTATCTAGTGTAAACAATGAGCAGTTCTTC. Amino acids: CASSPILSSVNNEQFF.

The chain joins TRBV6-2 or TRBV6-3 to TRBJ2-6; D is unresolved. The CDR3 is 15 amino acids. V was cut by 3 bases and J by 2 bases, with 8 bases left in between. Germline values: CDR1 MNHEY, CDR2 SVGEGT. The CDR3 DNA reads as TGTGCCAGCAGTTATCCCCCTCCTGGGGCCAACGTCCTGACTTTC. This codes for CASSYPPPGANVLTF.

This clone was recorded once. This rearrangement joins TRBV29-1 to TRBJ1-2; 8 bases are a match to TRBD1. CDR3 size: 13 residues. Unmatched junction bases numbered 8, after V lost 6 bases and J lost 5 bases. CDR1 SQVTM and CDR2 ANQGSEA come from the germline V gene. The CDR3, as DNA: TGCAGCGTACTATTGGGACAGGCGTATGGCTACACCTTC. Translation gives CSVLLGQAYGYTF.

The CDR3 spells CASNWGAGNTIYF. CDR3 sequence (DNA): TGTGCCAGCAATTGGGGGGCTGGAAACACCATATATTTT. The chain carries TRBV6-5 and TRBJ1-3, with a possible D match to TRBD1 (5 bases). The germline V and J ends were trimmed by 7 bases and 2 bases, with 9 bases remaining between them. The CDR3 runs 13 residues. Germline V gives CDR1 MNHEY, CDR2 SVGAGI.

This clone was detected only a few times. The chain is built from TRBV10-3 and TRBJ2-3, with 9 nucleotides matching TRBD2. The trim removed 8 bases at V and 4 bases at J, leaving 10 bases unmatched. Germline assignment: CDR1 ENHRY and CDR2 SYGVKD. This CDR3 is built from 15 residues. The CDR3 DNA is TGTGCCATCGGCGGGGGTAGCGGGGGACCAGATACGCAGTATTTT. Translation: CAIGGGSGGPDTQYF.

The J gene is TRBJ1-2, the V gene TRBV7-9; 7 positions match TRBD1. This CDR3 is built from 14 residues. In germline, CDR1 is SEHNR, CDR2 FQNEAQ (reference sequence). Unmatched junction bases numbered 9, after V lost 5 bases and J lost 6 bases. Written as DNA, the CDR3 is TGTGCCAGCAGCCGAAGAGGGACAGAACATGGCTACACCTTC. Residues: CASSRRGTEHGYTF.

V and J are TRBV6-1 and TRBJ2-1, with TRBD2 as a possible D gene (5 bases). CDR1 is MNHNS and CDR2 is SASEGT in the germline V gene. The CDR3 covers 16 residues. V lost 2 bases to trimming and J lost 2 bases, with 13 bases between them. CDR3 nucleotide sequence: TGTGCCAGCAGTGAATTGGCTAGCTCTCCCTACAATGAGCAGTTCTTC. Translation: CASSELASSPYNEQFF.

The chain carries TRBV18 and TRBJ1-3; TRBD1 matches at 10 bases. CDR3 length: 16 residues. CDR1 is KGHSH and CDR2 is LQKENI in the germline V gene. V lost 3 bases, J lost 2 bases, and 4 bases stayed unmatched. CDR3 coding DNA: TGTGCCAGCTCACCGGGACAGGGGAAAACTGGAAACACCATATATTTT. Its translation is CASSPGQGKTGNTIYF.

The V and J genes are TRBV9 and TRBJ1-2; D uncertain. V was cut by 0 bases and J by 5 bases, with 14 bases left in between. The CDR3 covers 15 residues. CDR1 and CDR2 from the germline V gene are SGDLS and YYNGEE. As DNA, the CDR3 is TGTGCCAGCAGCGTAGATCCGAGTATGATTTATGGCTACACCTTC. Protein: CASSVDPSMIYGYTF.

CDR3 sequence reads: CASSPRDRDRSGDTQYF. CDR3 in DNA: TGTGCCAGCTCACCTCGAGACCGGGACAGAAGTGGAGATACGCAGTATTTT. The chain combines TRBV18 with TRBJ2-3; 7 bases line up with TRBD1. Germline V gene sequence: CDR1 KGHSH, CDR2 LQKENI. Losses at the gene ends were 3 bases for V and 5 bases for J; bases not matched to a gene: 14. CDR3 size: 17 residues.

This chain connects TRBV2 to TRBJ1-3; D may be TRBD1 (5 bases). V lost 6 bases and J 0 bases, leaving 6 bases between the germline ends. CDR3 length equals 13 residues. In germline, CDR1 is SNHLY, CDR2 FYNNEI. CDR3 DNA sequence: TGTGCCAGCAGGACAGCCTCTGGAAACACCATATATTTT. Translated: CASRTASGNTIYF. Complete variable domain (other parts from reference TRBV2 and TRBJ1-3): EPEVTQTPSHQVTQMGQEVILRCVPISNHLYFYWYRQILGQKVEFLVSFYNNEISEKSEIFDDQFSVERPDGSNFTLKIRSTKLEDSAMYFCASRTASGNTIYFGEGSWLTVV.

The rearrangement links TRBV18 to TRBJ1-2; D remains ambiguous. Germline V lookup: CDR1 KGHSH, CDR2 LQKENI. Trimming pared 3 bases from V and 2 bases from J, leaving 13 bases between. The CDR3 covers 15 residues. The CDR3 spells CASSPTPGANYGYTF. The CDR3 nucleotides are TGTGCCAGCTCACCTACCCCGGGAGCAAACTATGGCTACACCTTC.

For the CDR3, the DNA is TGTGCCAGCAGGGAGGGGACCCGAGTCACCGGGGAGCTGTTTTTT. This encodes CASREGTRVTGELFF. The chain links TRBV9 to TRBJ2-2; TRBD2 is a possible D gene (6 bases). Deletions cut 5 bases from V and 4 bases from J, with 15 bases between. CDR3 length: 15 amino acids. Germline CDR1 and CDR2: SGDLS and YYNGEE. Together with reference TRBV9 and TRBJ2-2, the CDR3 gives the full variable domain: DSGVTQTPKHLITATGQRVTLRCSPRSGDLSVYWYQQSLDQGLQFLIQYYNGEERAKGNILERFSAQQFPDLHSELNLSSLELGDSALYFCASREGTRVTGELFFGEGSRLTVL.

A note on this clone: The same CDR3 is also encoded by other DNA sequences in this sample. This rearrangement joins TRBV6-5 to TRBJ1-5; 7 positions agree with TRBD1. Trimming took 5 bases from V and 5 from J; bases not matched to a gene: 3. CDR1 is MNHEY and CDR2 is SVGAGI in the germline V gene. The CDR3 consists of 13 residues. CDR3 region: CASSRDRDQPQHF. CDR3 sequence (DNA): TGTGCCAGCAGTAGAGACAGGGATCAGCCCCAGCATTTT.

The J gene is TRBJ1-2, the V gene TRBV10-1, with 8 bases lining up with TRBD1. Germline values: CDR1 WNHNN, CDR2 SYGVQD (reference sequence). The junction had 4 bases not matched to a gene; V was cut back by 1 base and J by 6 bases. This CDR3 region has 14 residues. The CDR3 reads CASSEFTGGNGYTF. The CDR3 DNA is TGCGCCAGCAGTGAGTTTACAGGGGGAAATGGCTACACCTTC.

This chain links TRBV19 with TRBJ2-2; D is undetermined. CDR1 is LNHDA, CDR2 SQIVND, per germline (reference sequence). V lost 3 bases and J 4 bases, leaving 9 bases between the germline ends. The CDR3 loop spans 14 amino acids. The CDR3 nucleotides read TGTGCCAGTAGTATTATGAGTAGCACCGGGGAGCTGTTTTTT. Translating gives CASSIMSSTGELFF.

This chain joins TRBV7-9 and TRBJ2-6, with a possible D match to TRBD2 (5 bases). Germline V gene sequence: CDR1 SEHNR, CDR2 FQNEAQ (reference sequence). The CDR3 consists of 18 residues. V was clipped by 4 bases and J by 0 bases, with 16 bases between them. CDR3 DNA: TGTGCCAGCAGCTGGAGGAGGACTGAGAGCTCTGGGGCCAACGTCCTGACTTTC. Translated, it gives CASSWRRTESSGANVLTF.

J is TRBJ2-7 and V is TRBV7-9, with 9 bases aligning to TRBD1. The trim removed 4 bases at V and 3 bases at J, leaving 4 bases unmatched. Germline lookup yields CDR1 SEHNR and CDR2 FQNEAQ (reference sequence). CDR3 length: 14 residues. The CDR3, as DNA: TGTGCCAGCAGCTCAGGGACAGGGATCTACGAGCAGTACTTC. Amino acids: CASSSGTGIYEQYF.

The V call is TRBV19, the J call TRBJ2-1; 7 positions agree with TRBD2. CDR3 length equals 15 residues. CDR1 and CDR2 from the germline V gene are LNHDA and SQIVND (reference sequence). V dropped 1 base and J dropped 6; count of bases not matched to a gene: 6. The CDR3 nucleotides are TGTGCCAGTAGTATAGTCGGGCGGGAGTCCAATGAGCAGTTCTTC. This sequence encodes CASSIVGRESNEQFF. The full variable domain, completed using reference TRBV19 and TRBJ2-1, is DGGITQSPKYLFRKEGQNVTLSCEQNLNHDAMYWYRQDPGQGLRLIYYSQIVNDFQKGDIAEGYSVSREKKESFPLTVTSAQKNPTAFYLCASSIVGRESNEQFFGPGTRLTVL.